This T cell receptor (beta chain) was identified during a study of blood T cell repertoires in COVID-19. Study as a whole: Nucleic acid was either cDNA or gDNA, and it came from T cells, B-cell-depleted T cells, or PBMCs.

The V segment lost 0 bases and the J segment 3 bases; nucleotides outside the gene matches: 13. The CDR3 spans 18 residues. The V gene's germline CDR1 is SGHRS and CDR2 YFSETQ. Original handling: Amplification from reference gene primers served as the basis for estimated nucleated cell counts. TCRdb's copy holds only in-frame clones and misses some; the assay was immunoSEQ multiplex PCR. That table gives V, J and clone size, and the DNA gave D and trimming. The data hold 430,000 or so clones, with approximately 87% observed a single time. This study enrolled people aged 18 to 89 from under 25 US geographic areas. Cohort placement rested on clinical history that participants reported themselves.

This chain joins TRBV5-1 and TRBJ2-7, with TRBD2 identical over 9 bases. The sequencing sample was made of PBMCs or T cells enriched from blood (not recorded which). The sequence was collected from a woman in her thirties or forties who had recovered from COVID-19. Here the CDR3 DNA reads TGCGCCAGCAGCTTGGGGCCTTTTGCGGGAGGGAGGAGCTACGAGCAGTACTTC. The encoded protein is CASSLGPFAGGRSYEQYF.